Here is one T cell receptor (beta chain) with its context. Stated time point: newly diagnosed GD, antithyroid drugs for less than 3 months. PBMC-extracted RNA yielded the TCR library. The data originate from a study of regulatory T cells in long-lasting Graves disease. Study background: Antithyroid drugs had been taken under 3 months by newly diagnosed Graves' patients.

The CDR3 totals 13 residues. J was trimmed by 3 bases and V by 8 bases; bases with no gene match: 10. CDR1 and CDR2 from the germline V gene are SQVTM and ANQGSEA. Researchers made TCR beta libraries by using iRepertoire HTBI primers and running Arm-PCR on CDR3 regions. TCRdb called the multiplex PCR reads again in MiXCR, with one record for every CDR3 protein. There are 370,000 or so distinct CDR3 sequences in the sample; 15% to 20% occur only once, and around 20% lies in the top ten. The same specimen was also included in a second study, on T cells in Graves' hyperthyroidism and ophthalmopathy. That work adds: Reasons for excluding patients were uncontrolled infection, other autoimmune disease, pregnancy or lactation. Blood shared most expanded thyroid clonotypes above 0.001.

J is TRBJ2-7 and V is TRBV29-1, with 7 bases fitting TRBD1. This TCR was sampled from a woman between 18 and 29 years old with Graves disease. The input for sequencing was peripheral blood mononuclear cells (PBMCs), taken at new diagnosis, from a patient treated with antithyroid drugs. The CDR3 bases are TGCAGCCTGGGGGCCCGACAGGGCTACGAGCAGTACTTC. Protein sequence: CSLGARQGYEQYF.